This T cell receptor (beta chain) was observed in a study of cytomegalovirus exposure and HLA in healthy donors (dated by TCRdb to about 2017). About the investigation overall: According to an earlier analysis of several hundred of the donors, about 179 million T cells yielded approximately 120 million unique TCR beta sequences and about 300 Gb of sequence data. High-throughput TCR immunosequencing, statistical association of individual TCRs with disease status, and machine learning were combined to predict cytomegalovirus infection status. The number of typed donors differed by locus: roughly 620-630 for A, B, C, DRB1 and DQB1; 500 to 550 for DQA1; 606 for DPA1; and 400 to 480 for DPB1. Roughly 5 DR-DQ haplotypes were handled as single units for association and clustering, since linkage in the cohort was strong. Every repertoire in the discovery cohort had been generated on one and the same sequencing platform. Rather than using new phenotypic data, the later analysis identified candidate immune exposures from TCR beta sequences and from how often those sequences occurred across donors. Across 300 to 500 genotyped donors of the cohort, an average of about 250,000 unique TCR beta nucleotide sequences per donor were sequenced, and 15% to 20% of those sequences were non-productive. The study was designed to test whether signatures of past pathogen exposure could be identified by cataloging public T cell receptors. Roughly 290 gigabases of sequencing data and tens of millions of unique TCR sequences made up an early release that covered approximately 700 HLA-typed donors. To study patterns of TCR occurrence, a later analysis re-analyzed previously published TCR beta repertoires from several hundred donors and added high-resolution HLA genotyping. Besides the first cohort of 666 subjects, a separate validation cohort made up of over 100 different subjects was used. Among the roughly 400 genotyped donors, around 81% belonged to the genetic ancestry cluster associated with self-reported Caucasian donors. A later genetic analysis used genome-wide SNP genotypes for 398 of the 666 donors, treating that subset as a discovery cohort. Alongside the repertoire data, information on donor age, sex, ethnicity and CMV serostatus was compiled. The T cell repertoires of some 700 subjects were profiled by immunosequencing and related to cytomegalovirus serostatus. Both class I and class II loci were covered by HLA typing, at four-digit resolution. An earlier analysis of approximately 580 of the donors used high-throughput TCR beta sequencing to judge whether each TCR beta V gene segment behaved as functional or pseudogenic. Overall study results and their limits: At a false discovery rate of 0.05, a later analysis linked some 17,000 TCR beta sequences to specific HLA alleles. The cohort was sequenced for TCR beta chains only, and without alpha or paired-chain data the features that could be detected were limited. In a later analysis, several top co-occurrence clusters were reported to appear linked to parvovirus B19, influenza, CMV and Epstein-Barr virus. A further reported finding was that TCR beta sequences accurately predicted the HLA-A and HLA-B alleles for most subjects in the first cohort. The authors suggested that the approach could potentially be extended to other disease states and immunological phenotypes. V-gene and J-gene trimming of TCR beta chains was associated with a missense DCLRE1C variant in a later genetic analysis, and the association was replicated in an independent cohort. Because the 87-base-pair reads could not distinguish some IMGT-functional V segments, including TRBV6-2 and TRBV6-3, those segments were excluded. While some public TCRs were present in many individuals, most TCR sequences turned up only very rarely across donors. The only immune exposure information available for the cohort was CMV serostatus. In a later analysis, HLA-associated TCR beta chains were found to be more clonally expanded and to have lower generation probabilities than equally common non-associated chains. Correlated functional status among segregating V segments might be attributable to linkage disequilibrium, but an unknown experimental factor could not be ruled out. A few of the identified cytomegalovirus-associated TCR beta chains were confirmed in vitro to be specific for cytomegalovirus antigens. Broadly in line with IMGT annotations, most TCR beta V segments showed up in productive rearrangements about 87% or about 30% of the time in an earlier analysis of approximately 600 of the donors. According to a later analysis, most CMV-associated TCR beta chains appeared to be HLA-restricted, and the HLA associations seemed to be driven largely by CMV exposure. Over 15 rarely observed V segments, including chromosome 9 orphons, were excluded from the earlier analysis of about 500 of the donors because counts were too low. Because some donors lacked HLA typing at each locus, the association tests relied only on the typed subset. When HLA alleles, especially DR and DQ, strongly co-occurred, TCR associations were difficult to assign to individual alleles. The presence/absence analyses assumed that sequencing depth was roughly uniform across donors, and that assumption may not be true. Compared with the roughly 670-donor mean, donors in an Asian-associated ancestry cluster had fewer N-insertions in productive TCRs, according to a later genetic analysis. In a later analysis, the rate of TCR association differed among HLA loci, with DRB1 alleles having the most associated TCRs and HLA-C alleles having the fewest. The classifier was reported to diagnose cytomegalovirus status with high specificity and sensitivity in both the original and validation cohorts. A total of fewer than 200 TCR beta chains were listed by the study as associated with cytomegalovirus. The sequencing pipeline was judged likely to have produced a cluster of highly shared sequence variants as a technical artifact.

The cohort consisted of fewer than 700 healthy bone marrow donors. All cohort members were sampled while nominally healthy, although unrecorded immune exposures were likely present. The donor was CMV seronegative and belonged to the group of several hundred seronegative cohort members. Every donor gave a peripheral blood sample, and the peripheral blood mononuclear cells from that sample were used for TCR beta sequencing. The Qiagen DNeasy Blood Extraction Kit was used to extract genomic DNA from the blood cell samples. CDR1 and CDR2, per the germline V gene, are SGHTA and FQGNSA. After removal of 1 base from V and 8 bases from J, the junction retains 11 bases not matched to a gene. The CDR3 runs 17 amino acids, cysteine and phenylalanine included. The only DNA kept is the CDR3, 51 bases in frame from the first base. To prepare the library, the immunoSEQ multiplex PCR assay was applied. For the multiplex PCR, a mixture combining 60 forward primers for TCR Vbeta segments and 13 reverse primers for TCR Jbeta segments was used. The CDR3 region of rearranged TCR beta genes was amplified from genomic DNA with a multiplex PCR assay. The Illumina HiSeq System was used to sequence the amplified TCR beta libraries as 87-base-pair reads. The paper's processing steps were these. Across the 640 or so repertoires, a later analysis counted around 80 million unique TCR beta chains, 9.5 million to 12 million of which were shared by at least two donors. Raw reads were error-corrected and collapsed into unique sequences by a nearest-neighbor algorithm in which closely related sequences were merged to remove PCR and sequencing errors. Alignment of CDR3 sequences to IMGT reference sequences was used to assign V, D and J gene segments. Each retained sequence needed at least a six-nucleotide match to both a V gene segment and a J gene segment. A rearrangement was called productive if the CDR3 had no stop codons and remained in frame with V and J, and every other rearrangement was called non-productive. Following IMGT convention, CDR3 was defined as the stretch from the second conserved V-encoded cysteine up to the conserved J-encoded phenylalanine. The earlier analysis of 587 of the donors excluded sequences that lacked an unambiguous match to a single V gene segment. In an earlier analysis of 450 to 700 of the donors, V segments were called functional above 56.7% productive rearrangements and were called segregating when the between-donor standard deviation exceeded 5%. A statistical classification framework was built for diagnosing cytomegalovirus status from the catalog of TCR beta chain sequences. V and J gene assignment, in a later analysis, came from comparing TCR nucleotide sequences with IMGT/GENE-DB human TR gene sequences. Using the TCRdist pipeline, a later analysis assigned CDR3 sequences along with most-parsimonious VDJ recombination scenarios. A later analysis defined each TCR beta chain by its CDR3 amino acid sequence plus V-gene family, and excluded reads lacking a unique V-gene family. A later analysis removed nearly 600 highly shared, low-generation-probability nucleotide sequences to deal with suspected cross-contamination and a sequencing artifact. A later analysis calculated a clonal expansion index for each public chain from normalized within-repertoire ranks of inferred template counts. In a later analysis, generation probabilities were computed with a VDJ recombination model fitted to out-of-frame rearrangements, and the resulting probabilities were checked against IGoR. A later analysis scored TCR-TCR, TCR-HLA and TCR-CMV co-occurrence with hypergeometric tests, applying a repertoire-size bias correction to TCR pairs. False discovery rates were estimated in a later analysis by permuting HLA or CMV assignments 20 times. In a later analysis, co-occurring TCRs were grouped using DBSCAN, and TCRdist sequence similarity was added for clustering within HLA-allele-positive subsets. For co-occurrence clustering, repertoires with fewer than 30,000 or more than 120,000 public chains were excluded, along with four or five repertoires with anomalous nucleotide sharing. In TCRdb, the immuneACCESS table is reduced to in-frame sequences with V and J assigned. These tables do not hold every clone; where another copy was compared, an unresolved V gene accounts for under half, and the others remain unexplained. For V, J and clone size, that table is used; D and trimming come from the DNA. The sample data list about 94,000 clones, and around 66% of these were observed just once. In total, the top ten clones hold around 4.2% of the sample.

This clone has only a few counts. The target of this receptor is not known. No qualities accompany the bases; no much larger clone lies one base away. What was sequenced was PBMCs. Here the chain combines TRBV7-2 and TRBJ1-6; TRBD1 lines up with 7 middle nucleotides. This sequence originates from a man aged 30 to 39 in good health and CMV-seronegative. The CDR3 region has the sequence CASSLVSWGRGDSPLHF. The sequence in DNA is TGTGCCAGCAGCTTAGTCTCTTGGGGCAGGGGGGATTCACCCCTCCACTTT.